This is a list of T cell receptor beta chains from one sample in a study of blood T cell repertoires in COVID-19. Libraries were prepared by immunoSEQ multiplex PCR; TCRdb keeps only in-frame clonotypes and omits some of them. The sample lists under 300,000 clones; around 85% were seen once. Sequencing was done on a sample of peripheral blood. Receptors originate from a human donor with COVID-19, enrolled during active disease. The donor label of this sample is uncertain. Both conserved end residues are part of each CDR3. A D gene is named only where the DNA matches it firmly. Rows give clone size only sometimes, using once, few, many, or a class for an expanded clone.

size,V,J,D,CDR3,DNA
NA,TRBV19,TRBJ2-7,NA,CASSMQGYSYEQYF,TGTGCCAGTAGTATGCAGGGATACTCCTACGAGCAGTACTTC
NA,TRBV28,TRBJ2-1,NA,CASSLSDIRNEQFF,TGTGCCAGCAGTTTATCCGATATACGGAATGAGCAGTTCTTC
NA,TRBV5-1,TRBJ2-5,NA,CASSLARVETQYF,TGCGCCAGCAGCTTGGCCAGGGTTGAGACCCAGTACTTC
NA,TRBV24-1,TRBJ1-2,NA,CATSDVTGYYTF,TGTGCCACCAGTGATGTCACAGGGTACTACACCTTC
NA,TRBV27,TRBJ1-1,NA,CASSFTGTNVGNTEAFF,TGTGCCAGCAGTTTTACCGGGACAAATGTCGGGAACACTGAAGCTTTCTTT
few,TRBV19,TRBJ2-7,NA,CASSPQAGEGYEQYF,TGTGCCAGTAGTCCCCAAGCAGGGGAAGGCTACGAGCAGTACTTC
NA,TRBV7-3,TRBJ2-3,TRBD2,CASSLRVAGSTDTQYF,TGTGCCAGCAGCTTAAGAGTAGCGGGAAGCACAGATACGCAGTATTTT
once,TRBV6-2/TRBV6-3,TRBJ1-2,TRBD1,CASSLRQGLLNYGYTF,TGTGCCAGCAGCCTTCGACAGGGCCTTTTAAACTATGGCTACACCTTC
NA,TRBV5-4,TRBJ2-4,NA,CASSLDPKEANIQYF,TGTGCCAGCAGCTTGGACCCTAAGGAGGCAAACATTCAGTACTTC
NA,TRBV5-1,TRBJ2-1,TRBD2,CASSSSGRAWGDEQFF,TGCGCCAGCAGTTCTAGCGGGAGGGCCTGGGGGGATGAGCAGTTCTTC
NA,TRBV7-3,TRBJ1-4,TRBD1,CASMDRSNEKLFF,TGTGCCTCGATGGACAGGAGTAATGAAAAACTGTTTTTT
NA,TRBV28,TRBJ1-5,TRBD1,CASSLRQGAIQPQHF,TGTGCCAGCAGTTTGCGACAGGGGGCGATTCAGCCCCAGCATTTT
NA,TRBV19,TRBJ2-2,TRBD2,CASSTQAGATGELFF,TGTGCCAGTAGTACCCAAGCGGGAGCGACCGGGGAGCTGTTTTTT
NA,TRBV3-1/TRBV3-2,TRBJ2-7,NA,CASSQGTAAYEQYF,TGTGCCAGCAGCCAAGGGACAGCGGCCTACGAGCAGTACTTC
NA,TRBV28,TRBJ2-3,NA,CASSPEPRPTQYF,TGTGCCAGCAGCCCCGAGCCCCGTCCTACGCAGTATTTT
NA,TRBV28,TRBJ1-2,TRBD1,CALQDRGNGYTF,TGTGCTCTACAGGACAGGGGAAATGGCTACACCTTC
NA,TRBV28,TRBJ1-2,NA,CASSSGMPLRRGYTF,TGTGCCAGCAGTTCAGGTATGCCCCTACGTCGGGGCTACACCTTC
NA,TRBV2,TRBJ2-7,NA,CASGRVTYEQYF,TGTGCCAGCGGCAGGGTTACCTACGAGCAGTACTTC
NA,TRBV11-2,TRBJ2-7,TRBD2,CASSVLGLADYEQYF,TGTGCCAGCAGCGTCCTCGGACTAGCGGACTACGAGCAGTACTTC
NA,TRBV5-4,TRBJ2-7,TRBD1,CASSPPMNRGLEQYF,TGTGCCAGCAGCCCGCCCATGAACAGGGGCCTCGAGCAGTACTTC
NA,TRBV28,TRBJ2-1,TRBD2,CASSLSGDQFF,TGTGCCAGCAGTCTTAGCGGGGACCAGTTCTTC
NA,TRBV7-9,TRBJ2-2,TRBD2,CASSRLAGSAGELFF,TGTGCCAGCAGCCGACTAGCGGGAAGCGCCGGGGAGCTGTTTTTT
NA,TRBV5-6,TRBJ2-3,NA,CASTQAPRGTQYF,TGTGCCAGCACCCAAGCGCCCCGGGGTACGCAGTATTTT
NA,TRBV29-1,TRBJ2-7,TRBD2,CSVGTSGRGEQYF,TGCAGCGTTGGGACTAGCGGGAGGGGGGAGCAGTACTTC
NA,TRBV14,TRBJ2-1,NA,CASSQAGFTLYNEQFF,TGTGCCAGCAGCCAAGCGGGGTTTACCTTATACAATGAGCAGTTCTTC
once,TRBV28,TRBJ1-2,NA,CASSLRGRGYTF,TGTGCCAGCAGTTTACGGGGTCGGGGCTACACCTTC
NA,TRBV10-2,TRBJ2-1,NA,CASSVTIRYNEQFF,TGCGCCAGCAGTGTTACTATACGGTACAATGAGCAGTTCTTC